A selection of T cell receptor beta chains follows, all from one sample in a study of shared clonotypes between healthy human individuals. Assay: immunoSEQ multiplex PCR; the TCRdb copy retains only in-frame clones and omits some. This sample has around 700,000 clones, with around 73% found just once. Sequencing was performed on memory CD4+ T cells sorted from blood. These receptors came from a young woman in good health. Both conserved end residues are part of each CDR3. D genes are given only for firm matches. Rows may omit the clone size; those that give it use once, few, many or a size class.

D gene | J gene | clone size | V gene | CDR3 protein | CDR3 DNA
NA | TRBJ2-1 | NA | TRBV7-2 | CASSKPGRNEQFF | TGTGCCAGCAGCAAGCCGGGAAGGAATGAGCAGTTCTTC
NA | TRBJ1-1 | NA | TRBV28 | CASSLGPSRRSTEAFF | TGTGCCAGCAGTTTAGGTCCCTCTCGGCGGTCCACTGAAGCTTTCTTT
NA | TRBJ2-1 | NA | TRBV18 | CASSPFLRGTGYNEQFF | TGTGCCAGCTCACCGTTTTTGCGGGGAACCGGATACAATGAGCAGTTCTTC
NA | TRBJ1-3 | NA | TRBV19 | CASSPAGPGNTIYF | TGTGCCAGTAGTCCTGCAGGGCCTGGAAACACCATATATTTT
NA | TRBJ1-2 | NA | TRBV5-6 | CASSLGLARVDYGYTF | TGTGCCAGCAGCTTGGGATTGGCCAGAGTCGACTATGGCTACACCTTC
TRBD2 | TRBJ2-1 | NA | TRBV27 | CASSSGGRGEQFF | TGTGCCAGCAGTTCGGGCGGGAGGGGAGAGCAGTTCTTC
TRBD1 | TRBJ2-7 | medium-sized | TRBV19 | CASSRQGVGEQYF | TGTGCCAGTTCCCGTCAGGGGGTGGGGGAGCAGTACTTC
NA | TRBJ2-1 | few | TRBV11-2 | CASSLDLGGSYNEQFF | TGTGCCAGCAGCTTAGATCTGGGGGGCTCCTACAATGAGCAGTTCTTC
NA | TRBJ1-4 | NA | TRBV18 | CASSPGGIGEKLFF | TGTGCCAGCTCACCGGGGGGTATCGGTGAAAAACTGTTTTTT
TRBD2 | TRBJ2-3 | NA | TRBV4-1 | CASSLPTGLSGRATDTQYF | TGCGCCAGCAGCCTACCTACGGGTCTTAGCGGGAGGGCCACAGATACGCAGTATTTT
TRBD2 | TRBJ2-7 | NA | TRBV18 | CASSPTTSGRVYEQYF | TGTGCCAGCTCCCCTACCACTAGCGGGAGGGTCTACGAGCAGTACTTC
NA | TRBJ2-3 | NA | TRBV7-9 | CASSPARRTDTSTDTQYF | TGTGCCAGCAGCCCCGCGCGGAGAACCGACACTAGCACAGATACGCAGTATTTT
NA | TRBJ2-1 | NA | TRBV5-1 | CASKSGSSYNEQFF | TGCGCCAGCAAAAGCGGCAGCTCCTACAATGAGCAGTTCTTC
TRBD1 | TRBJ2-1 | NA | TRBV23-1 | CASSQSTGSEMYNEQFF | TGCGCCAGCAGTCAATCGACAGGGTCCGAGATGTACAATGAGCAGTTCTTC
NA | TRBJ2-3 | NA | TRBV30 | CAWSVSGGKTSDTQYF | TGTGCCTGGAGTGTATCGGGCGGGAAAACCTCAGATACGCAGTATTTT
NA | TRBJ2-5 | NA | TRBV4-2 | CASSHGLYQETQYF | TGTGCCAGCAGCCATGGACTGTACCAAGAGACCCAGTACTTC
TRBD2 | TRBJ2-6 | NA | TRBV7-6 | CASSTTSGRSSGANVLTF | TGTGCCAGCAGCACGACTAGCGGGAGGTCCTCTGGGGCCAACGTCCTGACTTTC
NA | TRBJ1-1 | few | TRBV6-1 | CASSEQPNTEAFF | TGTGCCAGCAGTGAGCAACCGAACACTGAAGCTTTCTTT
NA | TRBJ1-2 | NA | TRBV7-9 | CASSLVSGGTGNYGYTF | TGTGCCAGCAGCTTAGTATCCGGCGGGACGGGTAACTATGGCTACACCTTC
NA | TRBJ1-1 | many | TRBV5-8 | CASRKTVFTEAFF | TGTGCCAGCAGAAAGACAGTTTTCACTGAAGCTTTCTTT
TRBD1 | TRBJ2-2 | NA | TRBV28 | CASLTGGRNFGELFF | TGTGCCAGCCTAACAGGGGGAAGGAACTTCGGGGAGCTGTTTTTT
NA | TRBJ2-5 | NA | TRBV5-1 | CASSITGQETQYF | TGCGCCAGCAGCATTACAGGTCAAGAGACCCAGTACTTC
NA | TRBJ2-3 | NA | TRBV5-1 | CASSLGSAGGTDTQYF | TGCGCCAGCAGCTTGGGAAGTGCCGGGGGCACAGATACGCAGTATTTT
TRBD2 | TRBJ2-7 | NA | TRBV28 | CASKLAGGLEQYF | TGTGCCAGCAAACTAGCGGGAGGGCTCGAGCAGTACTTC
NA | TRBJ1-1 | NA | TRBV30 | CAWIRGGSTEAFF | TGTGCCTGGATAAGAGGAGGAAGTACTGAAGCTTTCTTT
TRBD1 | TRBJ1-1 | NA | TRBV11-2 | CASSAPQGALRAFF | TGTGCCAGCAGCGCCCCACAGGGGGCTCTGAGAGCTTTCTTT
TRBD2 | TRBJ2-5 | NA | TRBV5-4 | CASSLRREGETQYF | TGTGCCAGCAGCTTGAGACGGGAGGGGGAGACCCAGTACTTC
NA | TRBJ2-2 | NA | TRBV5-1 | CASSLTGTNTGELFF | TGCGCCAGCAGCTTGACAGGGACGAACACCGGGGAGCTGTTTTTT
NA | TRBJ1-1 | NA | TRBV7-9 | CASSLNFNLGATEAFF | TGTGCCAGCAGCTTAAACTTTAATCTTGGAGCGACTGAAGCTTTCTTT
NA | TRBJ1-2 | few | TRBV28 | CASSRQASSYTF | TGTGCCAGCAGCCGGCAGGCCTCTTCCTACACCTTC
NA | TRBJ1-5 | NA | TRBV7-2 | CASSLSGTWQNQPQHF | TGTGCCAGCAGCTTAAGTGGGACTTGGCAAAATCAGCCCCAGCATTTT
TRBD1 | TRBJ2-7 | NA | TRBV6-1 | CASFRTGGAYEQYF | TGTGCCAGCTTCCGGACAGGGGGTGCCTACGAGCAGTACTTC
TRBD2 | TRBJ2-2 | NA | TRBV6-4 | CASSQAGETGELFF | TGTGCCAGCAGCCAGGCGGGGGAAACCGGGGAGCTGTTTTTT
TRBD2 | TRBJ2-5 | NA | TRBV19 | CAISTRLAGKETQYF | TGTGCCATCTCGACTAGACTAGCGGGGAAAGAGACCCAGTACTTC
NA | TRBJ1-1 | NA | TRBV28 | CASSLHSFFEAFF | TGTGCCAGCAGTTTACACAGTTTTTTTGAAGCTTTCTTT
TRBD1 | TRBJ1-5 | NA | TRBV19 | CASSRTGGRVNQPQHF | TGTGCCAGTAGTAGGACAGGGGGTCGGGTCAATCAGCCCCAGCATTTT
NA | TRBJ2-2 | NA | TRBV5-1 | CASSLWMTGELFF | TGCGCCAGCAGCTTGTGGATGACCGGGGAGCTGTTTTTT
TRBD1 | TRBJ2-5 | NA | TRBV6-5 | CASSGTVKETQYF | TGTGCCAGCAGTGGGACAGTCAAAGAGACCCAGTACTTC